The rows below give T cell receptor beta chains drawn from one sample of a study of blood T cell repertoires in COVID-19. TCRdb keeps only in-frame clones here, not all; method: immunoSEQ multiplex PCR. This sample carries roughly 110,000 clones, roughly four fifths of them seen once, and the ten largest clones take around 9.3%. Sequencing input: peripheral blood. The source of these receptors is a human donor in a cohort sampled during active COVID-19. Each CDR3 is given with its conserved first and last residue. Some rows have no size entry. The others give once, few or many, or a class for an expanded clone.

J	size	V	CDR3
TRBJ2-7	-	TRBV28	CASSAGVSYEQYF
TRBJ1-2	-	TRBV19	CAVDRAGNGYTF
TRBJ2-2	few	TRBV7-3	CASSLGQSNTGELFF
TRBJ1-1	-	TRBV30	CAWKQVLLNTEAFF
TRBJ1-5	-	TRBV19	CASSIKTGGYQPQHF
TRBJ1-3	few	TRBV6-5	CASSYSDRGSGNTIYF
TRBJ2-2	-	TRBV4-3	CASSQDSGLATTGELFF
TRBJ2-2	-	TRBV11-3	CASSLDLGGRNTGELFF
TRBJ1-1	-	TRBV3-1/TRBV3-2	CASSQDPPGLNTEAFF
TRBJ1-5	-	TRBV19	CASRGTVNQPQHF
TRBJ1-2	-	TRBV5-4	CASSPDTYGYTF
TRBJ2-5	-	TRBV19	CASKTGQGGKTQYF
TRBJ1-6	-	TRBV30	CAWSTGTRGSPLHF
TRBJ1-3	-	TRBV30	CAQNSFSGNTIYF
TRBJ1-2	-	TRBV9	CASSVSADFYGYTF
TRBJ2-3	-	TRBV13	CASSLQWTDTDTQYF
TRBJ2-7	-	TRBV30	CAWSVLRASDQYF
TRBJ1-4	-	TRBV3-1/TRBV3-2	CASSQPGTALFF
TRBJ2-5	once	TRBV11-2	CASSLDQGLGETQYF
TRBJ2-1	-	TRBV2	CASSVWQVDEQFF
TRBJ2-7	-	TRBV4-3	CASSQGTGGMGLYEQYF
TRBJ2-3	-	TRBV18	CASSPQSRGGGTDTQYF
TRBJ2-3	-	TRBV30	CAWAAGTSGNTDTQYF
TRBJ2-3	-	TRBV3-1/TRBV3-2	CASSLRGVTQYF
TRBJ2-7	-	TRBV5-1	CASTIGQGASYEQYF
TRBJ2-7	-	TRBV27	CASSSRDYPYEQYF
TRBJ2-4	-	TRBV11-3	CASSPRLAGGYNIQYF
TRBJ2-7	-	TRBV6-5	CASSPVTGDQQYF
TRBJ1-6	-	TRBV28	CASSLAYSPLHF
TRBJ2-7	-	TRBV6-5	CASRPLTGTYEQYF
TRBJ2-7	-	TRBV5-4	CASSTQSADEQYF
TRBJ1-2	-	TRBV6-5	CASSFIGQGRYGYTF
TRBJ2-1	-	TRBV14	CASSPLAGGIYNEQFF
TRBJ1-1	-	TRBV30	CAWSETPLRTEAFF
TRBJ2-1	-	TRBV28	CASSSTGVGNEQFF
TRBJ1-2	-	TRBV4-3	CASSQRTGNYGYTF
TRBJ2-1	-	TRBV2	CASSDRLAGGPGQFF
TRBJ2-7	-	TRBV19	CASSIASEYEQYF
TRBJ2-7	-	TRBV10-3	CAIPGLDRSSYEQYF
TRBJ2-2	-	TRBV2	CASSGQGLGQGELFF
TRBJ2-2	-	TRBV9	CASSVATGGPGELFF
TRBJ2-5	-	TRBV7-9	CASSFRGGQETQYF
TRBJ1-2	-	TRBV10-2	CASSEWGDRGRGYTF
TRBJ2-2	-	TRBV6-5	CASSLTGSNTGELFF
TRBJ2-3	-	TRBV4-3	CASSPRLIAGVPRGDTQYF
TRBJ1-1	few	TRBV13	CASSLNRGRLNTEAFF
TRBJ2-4	-	TRBV5-6	CASSPGTGRNIQYF
TRBJ1-1	-	TRBV6-6	CASSFGSPGASTEAFF